These 6 T cell receptor beta chains were all obtained from the same sample, sequenced in a study of tumor and adjacent non-tumor tissue in lung cancer (dated by TCRdb to 2016 to 2018). RNA was isolated from bulk, unsorted tissue, and RNA quality was assessed with a NanoDrop ND-1000 and an Agilent 2100. The library was made by multiplex PCR. Sequenced on an Illumina HiSeq 2500. TCRbeta libraries were constructed through three rounds of nested PCR with primers (Table S4) according to protocols adapted from ARM-PCR. Using fastp at Q25 and MiXCR, TCRdb reprocessed the public reads and kept productive beta chains. Under each unique CDR3 protein, matching rows form one entry showing the most common genes and DNA. In this sample the table shows tens of thousands of distinct CDR3 sequences, 55% to 70% of which occur a single time. Clones ranked in the top ten supply about 19% of the sample. The specimen was lung tumor tissue. All receptors derive from a man aged 50-60 years with non-small cell lung cancer.

With respect to this clonotype: With a much larger clone just one base away, this may be a read error. The chain carries TRBV7-8 and TRBJ1-1, with D perhaps TRBD1 (5 bases). V dropped 3 bases and J dropped 4 bases, with 18 bases sitting between them. The CDR3 covers 16 residues. The germline gives CDR1 SGHVS, CDR2 FQNEAQ. CDR3 nucleotides: TGTGCCAGCAGCTTTGCCACCGGGACGGTGATCACTGAAGCTTTCTTT. It yields the protein CASSFATGTVITEAFF.

Many counts were recorded for this clonotype. The chain is built from TRBV5-1 and TRBJ2-2; perhaps TRBD1 as D (5 bases). V was shortened by 0 bases and J by 2 bases, with 8 bases between the two germline ends. Germline V gene sequence: CDR1 SGHRS, CDR2 YFSETQ. The CDR3 is 15 residues long. The DNA of the CDR3 is TGCGCCAGCAGCTTGGCCGACAGCAACACCGGGGAGCTGTTTTTT. As protein: CASSLADSNTGELFF.

About this clonotype: Because it lacks the conserved phenylalanine or tryptophan at the end, this CDR3 is likely a read error. The J gene is TRBJ1-6, the V gene TRBV6-1, with D unresolved. Germline V gene data show CDR1 as MNHNS and CDR2 as SASEGT. The CDR3 contains 14 residues. As DNA, the CDR3 is TGTGTCAGCAGTGCGGGTCCGTATAATTCACCCCTCCACTTA. Translation gives CVSSAGPYNSPLHL.

This chain uses TRBV5-1 with TRBJ2-7; TRBD1 matches 7 bases. This CDR3 comprises 14 residues. V lost 0 bases to trimming and J lost 3 bases; unmatched junction nucleotides: 3. Looked up from germline, CDR1 is SGHRS and CDR2 is YFSETQ. The CDR3 loop is CASSLGTGLYEQYF. The DNA for the CDR3 is TGCGCCAGCAGCTTGGGGACAGGCCTCTACGAGCAGTACTTC.

The chain uses TRBV11-2 and TRBJ1-1; 7 bases are a match to TRBD1. V lost 5 bases to trimming and J lost 7 bases; unmatched junction nucleotides: 10. Germline V lookup: CDR1 SGHAT, CDR2 FQNNGV. CDR3 size: 14 residues. CDR3 region: CASSLGQVGIEAFF. In DNA, the CDR3 is TGTGCCAGCAGCCTCGGACAGGTGGGCATTGAAGCTTTCTTT.

Notes on this clonotype: One end of the junction varies from germline; a read error may be responsible. The chain has TRBV29-1 and TRBJ2-2; D gene ambiguous. The CDR3 totals 13 residues. Per germline, CDR1 SQVTM and CDR2 ANQGSEA. CDR3: CSVRTVNIGELFF. The CDR3 DNA reads as TGCAGCGTACGGACGGTTAACATCGGGGAGCTGTTTTTT.